This entry lists 5 T cell receptor beta chains sequenced from one sample in a study of long-term antiretroviral therapy in people with HIV. The libraries were made with immunoSEQ v3.0 at survey level. Libraries were prepared by immunoSEQ multiplex PCR; TCRdb keeps only in-frame clonotypes and omits some of them. The sample consists of 7,000 or so clones, around 73% of them appearing once. The specimen comprised unsorted PBMCs, sampled 0.2 years after starting antiretroviral therapy. The receptors were gathered from a man in his forties with HIV.

The chain is built from TRBV2 and TRBJ2-2; 7 positions match TRBD1. The CDR3 runs to 12 residues. Germline-derived CDR1 and CDR2 are SNHLY and FYNNEI. Trimming took 8 bases from V and 6 from J; bases not matched to a gene: 3. The CDR3: CASSGGPGELFF. CDR3 in DNA: TGTGCCAGCTCAGGGGGTCCCGGGGAGCTGTTTTTT.

This clone was counted only a few times. The rearrangement links TRBV7-9 to TRBJ1-2; D gene unclear. This CDR3 has 12 amino acids. V was shortened by 5 bases and J by 7 bases, with 11 bases between the two germline ends. The germline V gene has CDR1 SEHNR and CDR2 FQNEAQ (reference sequence). The CDR3 DNA sequence: TGTGCCAGCAGCCCCGGGCCCCCTGGCTACACCTTC. It yields the protein CASSPGPPGYTF.

V gene TRBV4-1 combines with J gene TRBJ2-3; possibly TRBD2 for D (5 bases). Germline-derived CDR1 and CDR2 are MGHRA and YSYEKL. The V gene lost 5 bases and the J gene lost 4 bases, with 19 bases spanning the gap. CDR3 length equals 16 residues. The CDR3 bases are TGCGCCAGCAGCGACGGACTGGCCTTCTCTTCAGATACGCAGTATTTT. Translating it yields CASSDGLAFSSDTQYF.

A note on this clone: Compared with germline, one end of the junction differs, possibly owing to a read error. The chain carries TRBV7-6 and TRBJ1-6; the D is unclear. In germline, CDR1 is SGHVS, CDR2 FNYEAQ. The CDR3 length is 12 residues. Written as DNA, the CDR3 is TGTGCCAGCAGCTCCAATAATTCACCCCTCCACTTT. Translated, it gives CASSSNNSPLHF.

The chain carries TRBV7-7 and TRBJ1-4; D not certain. Germline-derived CDR1 and CDR2 are SSHAT and FNYEAQ (reference sequence). The CDR3 length is 15 residues. V was pared by 5 bases and J by 0 bases, with 10 bases between. This CDR3 reads CASSPGIATNEKLFF. As DNA, the CDR3 is TGTGCCAGCAGCCCGGGGATTGCAACTAATGAAAAACTGTTTTTT.